Following are 24 T cell receptor beta chains from one sample sequenced in a study of cytomegalovirus exposure and HLA in healthy donors. 13 Jbeta primers and 60 Vbeta primers were used for the PCR. The assay was immunoSEQ multiplex PCR, and TCRdb's table has in-frame clones only and misses some. The sample comprises 110,000 to 150,000 clones, about 75% of which are singletons, and over 6.5% rests with the top ten. The source material was PBMCs. The receptors here all came from a man aged 25 to 40 in good health and CMV-seronegative.

This clone was seen more than once but under ten times. The rearrangement links TRBV7-8 to TRBJ1-1, with D maybe TRBD1 (5 bases). This CDR3 spans 13 amino acids. V was shortened by 5 bases and J by 4 bases, with 11 bases between the two germline ends. Looked up from germline, CDR1 is SGHVS and CDR2 is FQNEAQ. The DNA for the CDR3 is TGTGCCAGCAGCGGGGCCGGGGGCACTGAAGCTTTCTTT. Protein: CASSGAGGTEAFF.

The rearrangement links TRBV6-1 to TRBJ2-3; 7 nucleotides line up with TRBD1. The CDR3 totals 15 residues. J was trimmed by 0 bases and V by 5 bases; bases with no gene match: 5. CDR1 is MNHNS, CDR2 SASEGT, per germline. Here the CDR3 reads CASSWDRASTDTQYF. CDR3 DNA sequence: TGTGCCAGCAGTTGGGACAGAGCTAGCACAGATACGCAGTATTTT.

This clone was seen only a few times. The V call is TRBV16, the J call TRBJ2-2; 9 bases match TRBD1. This CDR3 comprises 14 residues. V shed 7 bases, J shed 4 bases, and the junction held 4 bases outside the gene matches. The V gene's germline CDR1 is KGHSY and CDR2 FQNENV. The CDR3 DNA follows: TGTGCCAGCACCCGGGACAGGGTCACCGGGGAGCTGTTTTTT. Protein: CASTRDRVTGELFF.

The rearrangement uses TRBV18 and TRBJ1-3; 7 nucleotides match TRBD1. The CDR3 length is 13 residues. V gave up 8 bases and J gave up 3 bases; unmatched junction bases: 4. Looked up from germline, CDR1 is KGHSH and CDR2 is LQKENI. This CDR3 is CASQQGHGNTIYF. As DNA, the CDR3 is TGTGCCAGCCAACAGGGGCATGGAAACACCATATATTTT.

This clone was detected only a few times. The V gene is TRBV29-1, the J gene TRBJ1-1, with D possibly matching TRBD1 (6 bases). CDR3 length equals 12 residues. The V and J ends lost 6 bases and 7 bases respectively, with 15 bases between them. The V gene's germline CDR1 is SQVTM and CDR2 ANQGSEA. CDR3 loop: CSVLDSPDEAFF. CDR3 nucleotide sequence: TGCAGCGTCCTGGACAGCCCTGATGAAGCTTTCTTT.

CDR3 sequence (DNA): TGTGCCTGTGGGACACGGGGTCAGCCCCAGCATTTT. This encodes CACGTRGQPQHF. V usage is TRBV30 and J usage is TRBJ1-5, with D perhaps TRBD1 (6 bases). Trimming cost V 6 bases and J 6 bases, with 12 bases left between them. Germline CDR1 GTSNPN, CDR2 SVGIG (reference sequence). The CDR3 loop spans 12 amino acids.

The CDR3 region is CASSSPGRGDTQYF. The CDR3 nucleotides read TGTGCCAGCAGTTCCCCCGGGAGGGGAGATACGCAGTATTTT. The chain couples TRBV28 to TRBJ2-3; TRBD2 aligns across 8 bases. The trim removed 4 bases at V and 5 bases at J, leaving 5 bases unmatched. The CDR3 sequence is 14 residues long. Germline assignment: CDR1 MDHEN and CDR2 SYDVKM.

V usage is TRBV13 and J usage is TRBJ1-1; 9 nucleotides align to TRBD1. Looked up from germline, CDR1 is PRHDT and CDR2 is FYEKMQ (reference sequence). With V trimmed by 3 bases and J by 6 bases, 2 bases remained unmatched. The CDR3 spans 13 residues. CDR3 in amino acids: CASSLGQGSEAFF. CDR3 coding DNA: TGTGCCAGCAGCTTGGGACAGGGTTCTGAAGCTTTCTTT. Full variable domain (rest looked up from reference TRBV13 and TRBJ1-1): AAGVIQSPRHLIKEKRETATLKCYPIPRHDTVYWYQQGPGQDPQFLISFYEKMQSDKGSIPDRFSAQQFSDYHSELNMSSLELGDSALYFCASSLGQGSEAFFGQGTRLTVV.

CDR3 loop: CASSVGSPAVQYF. The CDR3 region has the DNA TGTGCCAGCAGCGTAGGCTCCCCAGCGGTGCAGTATTTT. The V and J genes are TRBV9 and TRBJ2-3, with a possible D match to TRBD2 (5 bases). Looked up from germline, CDR1 is SGDLS and CDR2 is YYNGEE. V lost 0 bases and J lost 11, with 13 bases in between. The CDR3 runs 13 residues.

This chain connects TRBV9 to TRBJ1-5; unclear D gene. With 4 bases removed from V and 2 bases from J, the gap between germline ends came to 10 bases. The CDR3 length is 14 residues. Germline V lookup: CDR1 SGDLS, CDR2 YYNGEE. CDR3 coding DNA: TGTGCCAGCAGCCCACGGGAGGGCAATCAGCCCCAGCATTTT. Translation gives CASSPREGNQPQHF.

This clone occurred once. The chain is built from TRBV30 and TRBJ2-3, with 14 positions matching TRBD2. Germline V gene data show CDR1 as GTSNPN and CDR2 as SVGIG (reference sequence). The J segment lost 5 bases and the V segment lost 4 bases, leaving 5 bases of the junction unmatched. This CDR3 spans 15 amino acids. CDR3 coding DNA: TGTGCCTGGACGACTAGCGGGGGGGCTGGAGATACGCAGTATTTT. It yields the protein CAWTTSGGAGDTQYF.

The rearrangement links TRBV6-1 to TRBJ1-5; 8 nucleotides align to TRBD1. The CDR3 sequence is 14 residues long. J was trimmed by 4 bases and V by 5 bases; bases with no gene match: 4. Germline CDR1 reads MNHNS; CDR2 reads SASEGT. The CDR3 DNA is TGTGCCAGCAGTTCCCGACAGGGGAATCAGCCCCAGCATTTT. Its translation is CASSSRQGNQPQHF.

The J gene is TRBJ1-1, the V gene TRBV5-5; possibly TRBD1 for D (5 bases). CDR1 and CDR2 from the germline V gene are SGHKS and YYEKEE (reference sequence). The V gene lost 4 bases and the J gene lost 1 base, with 11 bases spanning the gap. The CDR3 loop spans 14 amino acids. CDR3 nucleotide sequence: TGTGCCAGCAGCCCGGGACTGACGAACACTGAAGCTTTCTTT. Translating it yields CASSPGLTNTEAFF. Supplemented by reference TRBV5-5 and TRBJ1-1, the full variable domain reads DAGVTQSPTHLIKTRGQQVTLRCSPISGHKSVSWYQQVLGQGPQFIFQYYEKEERGRGNFPDRFSARQFPNYSSELNVNALLLGDSALYLCASSPGLTNTEAFFGQGTRLTVV.

The V call is TRBV29-1, the J call TRBJ2-3; 9 bases are shared with TRBD2. Germline V lookup: CDR1 SQVTM, CDR2 ANQGSEA. This CDR3 is built from 15 residues. The V gene end was trimmed by 4 bases and the J gene end by 4 bases; junction bases not matched to a gene: 9. CDR3 protein: CSVVPSAGGPDTQYF. CDR3 nucleotides: TGCAGCGTTGTCCCGAGTGCGGGGGGGCCAGATACGCAGTATTTT.

This clone turned up a few times. This rearrangement joins TRBV30 to TRBJ2-7; D may be TRBD2 (7 bases). The CDR3 runs 12 residues. CDR1 is GTSNPN, CDR2 SVGIG, per germline (reference sequence). Between the trimmed V and J ends, which lost 4 bases and 6 bases, there was a span of 13 bases. The CDR3 nucleotides read TGTGCCTGGAAGGGGGGAGGGGCCGAGCAGTACTTC. This gives the protein CAWKGGGAEQYF.

V and J are TRBV28 and TRBJ2-1, with 10 bases lining up with TRBD2. The CDR3 spans 15 residues. Germline CDR1 reads MDHEN; CDR2 reads SYDVKM. The trim removed 6 bases at V and 4 bases at J, leaving 6 bases unmatched. DNA of the CDR3: TGTGCCAGCAGCCAAAGGACTAGCGGATACAATGAGCAGTTCTTC. Its protein is CASSQRTSGYNEQFF.

V is TRBV6-1 and J is TRBJ1-6; D is uncertain. There are 14 residues in the CDR3. V was cut by 4 bases and J by 15 bases, with 19 bases left in between. Germline loops: CDR1 MNHNS, CDR2 SASEGT. CDR3 bases: TGTGCCAGCAGTGTCCAGGTGAGCCCCTTGGACCTCCACTTT. Amino acid sequence: CASSVQVSPLDLHF.

The chain couples TRBV7-2 to TRBJ1-1; 8 nucleotides match TRBD1. This CDR3 region has 16 residues. Germline loops: CDR1 SGHTA, CDR2 FQGNSA. Unmatched junction bases numbered 11, after V lost 4 bases and J lost 4 bases. The CDR3, as DNA: TGTGCCAGCAGCTCACGCGCCTCGACAGGGGCCACTGAAGCTTTCTTT. Translated, it gives CASSSRASTGATEAFF.

The CDR3 nucleotides read TGTGCCAGCAGCGACAGGGTATCTGAGCAGTTCTTC. Translation: CASSDRVSEQFF. The chain uses TRBV9 and TRBJ2-1; TRBD1 is a possible D gene (6 bases). CDR1 and CDR2 from the germline V gene are SGDLS and YYNGEE. The CDR3 runs to 12 residues. V was cut by 3 bases and J by 9 bases, with 10 bases left in between.

The sample holds a few counts of this clone. V is TRBV29-1 and J is TRBJ1-2, with 10 bases lining up with TRBD1. Germline V CDR1 and CDR2: SQVTM, ANQGSEA. This CDR3 spans 15 amino acids. V was pared by 2 bases and J by 4 bases, with 7 bases of the junction left unmatched. CDR3 sequence (DNA): TGCAGCGTTGAAACACCGGACAGGGGGATCTATGGCTACACCTTC. Its protein is CSVETPDRGIYGYTF.

The gene calls are TRBV5-1 and TRBJ2-5; D uncertain. CDR3 length: 14 residues. V dropped 4 bases and J dropped 2 bases, with 12 bases sitting between them. Germline V lookup: CDR1 SGHRS, CDR2 YFSETQ. In DNA, the CDR3 is TGCGCCAGCAGCCCATTCTCGGGTCAAGAGACCCAGTACTTC. This codes for CASSPFSGQETQYF. Using reference TRBV5-1 and TRBJ2-5 for the parts outside the CDR3, the full variable domain is KAGVTQTPRYLIKTRGQQVTLSCSPISGHRSVSWYQQTPGQGLQFLFEYFSETQRNKGNFPGRFSGRQFSNSRSEMNVSTLELGDSALYLCASSPFSGQETQYFGPGTRLLVL.

The rearrangement uses TRBV18 and TRBJ1-1, with TRBD1 as a possible D gene (5 bases). The CDR3 has 14 amino acids. The germline gives CDR1 KGHSH, CDR2 LQKENI. V shed 3 bases and J shed 4 bases, with 12 bases lying between them. CDR3 sequence: CASSPRGVGTEAFF. The CDR3 nucleotides read TGTGCCAGCTCACCTCGGGGGGTAGGCACTGAAGCTTTCTTT.

CDR3 bases: TGTGCCAGCAGCGGACGGCCGGGACAGGTATCGAATGAAAAACTGTTTTTT. Residues: CASSGRPGQVSNEKLFF. The chain recombines TRBV2 with TRBJ1-4; the match to TRBD1 covers 8 bases. Germline trimming cut 6 bases from V and 5 bases from J; bases unmatched to any gene: 14. Germline loops: CDR1 SNHLY, CDR2 FYNNEI. This CDR3 comprises 17 residues.

In DNA, the CDR3 is TGTGCCAGCAGCCCAGGGGGGACCCTTTATGGCTACACCTTC. Protein sequence: CASSPGGTLYGYTF. The chain is built from TRBV7-8 and TRBJ1-2; TRBD1 matches 7 bases. CDR3 length equals 14 residues. Germline values: CDR1 SGHVS, CDR2 FQNEAQ. Unmatched junction bases numbered 8, after V lost 5 bases and J lost 5 bases.